This T cell receptor (beta chain) was identified in a study of neurological immune-mediated disorders. The cDNA was synthesized by 5'RACE incorporating 10-nucleotide random UMIs. TCRdb re-called the 5' RACE reads through MiXCR, storing one row per CDR3 protein. The sample contains under 35,000 distinct CDR3 sequences, around a quarter of which appear only once. This clonotype was found once. The V gene lost 4 bases and the J gene lost 1 base, with 13 bases spanning the gap. The CDR3 is 15 residues long. Germline CDR1 and CDR2: LGHDT and YNNKEL (reference sequence). The sample consisted of CD4+ T cells from blood. The chain combines TRBV3-1 with TRBJ1-2; D possibly corresponds to TRBD1 (5 bases). This clonotype was sampled from a man aged 50-60 years with HTLV-1-associated myelopathy (HAM/TSP). The CDR3 is CASSRRDRVNYGYTF. The CDR3 region has the DNA TGTGCCAGCAGCCGCAGGGATCGGGTTAACTATGGCTACACCTTC.